These 13 T cell receptor beta chains were all obtained from the same sample, sequenced in a study of T-cell memory formation after mild COVID-19. MiXCR, applied by TCRdb to the 5' RACE reads, yields one record per CDR3 protein. The table includes 550,000 to 600,000 distinct CDR3 sequences, 20% to 25% detected once. Sequencing input: PBMCs or a T cell subset sorted from them (not recorded which). The receptors derive from an adult woman who had mild COVID-19 (a few samples of this study predate the infection). Cell type and time point are not known.

This clonotype was detected only a few times. The chain uses TRBV6-1 and TRBJ1-4; possibly TRBD1 for D (5 bases). Germline CDR1 MNHNS, CDR2 SASEGT. The CDR3 is made up of 17 amino acids. V was cut by 4 bases and J by 4 bases, with 19 bases left in between. The CDR3 loop reads CASSGPGRGRSNEKLFF. CDR3 coding DNA: TGTGCCAGCAGTGGGCCGGGGAGGGGCAGAAGTAATGAAAAACTGTTTTTT.

The V call is TRBV7-9, the J call TRBJ1-2, with D possibly matching TRBD1 (6 bases). Germline values: CDR1 SEHNR, CDR2 FQNEAQ (reference sequence). V was trimmed by 5 bases and J by 6 bases, leaving 16 bases between them. The CDR3 contains 14 residues. The CDR3 nucleotides are TGTGCCAGCAGCCCGGCGGGGGGGCTGAATGGCTACACCTTC. It codes for CASSPAGGLNGYTF.

This clonotype was recorded many times. This sequence joins TRBV12-3 or TRBV12-4 and TRBJ2-1, with no clear D. V gave up 6 bases and J gave up 0 bases, with 6 bases separating them. This CDR3 has 13 residues. The DNA for the CDR3 is TGTGCCAGCAGATTGAGCTCCTACAATGAGCAGTTCTTC. Its translation: CASRLSSYNEQFF.

V usage is TRBV6-2 or TRBV6-3 and J usage is TRBJ2-1; D remains unclear. Deletions cut 5 bases from V and 7 bases from J, with 18 bases between. The CDR3 covers 15 residues. The germline CDR1 and CDR2 sequences are MNHEY and SVGEGT. The CDR3 bases are TGTGCCAGCAGTCAGGTGGCTGGGCCCACGAATGAGCAGTTCTTC. Its translation is CASSQVAGPTNEQFF.

This clonotype was detected ten times or more. The V gene is TRBV7-6, the J gene TRBJ2-1; TRBD2 agrees at 12 bases. The CDR3 contains 15 residues. V shed 5 bases, J shed 3 bases, and the junction held 2 bases outside the gene matches. Germline V gives CDR1 SGHVS, CDR2 FNYEAQ. CDR3 region: CASSRLAGDYNEQFF. The DNA for the CDR3 is TGTGCCAGCAGCCGACTAGCGGGGGACTACAATGAGCAGTTCTTC. Variable domain in full (rest from reference TRBV7-6 and TRBJ2-1): GAGVSQSPRYKVTKRGQDVALRCDPISGHVSLYWYRQALGQGPEFLTYFNYEAQQDKSGLPNDRFSAERPEGSISTLTIQRTEQRDSAMYRCASSRLAGDYNEQFFGPGTRLTVL.

The J gene is TRBJ2-1, the V gene TRBV9; 8 bases match TRBD2. CDR3 length equals 16 residues. Germline V lookup: CDR1 SGDLS, CDR2 YYNGEE. J gave up 2 bases and V 4 bases, and 8 bases lay outside the gene matches. The CDR3 sequence: CASSPTSGHTYNEQFF. The CDR3 DNA follows: TGTGCCAGCAGCCCCACTAGCGGACACACCTACAATGAGCAGTTCTTC.

The rearrangement joins TRBV4-1 to TRBJ2-3; TRBD1 aligns across 8 bases. The CDR3 spans 16 residues. Per germline, CDR1 MGHRA and CDR2 YSYEKL. V lost 4 bases and J lost 3; bases outside the gene matches: 9. The DNA for the CDR3 is TGCGCCAGCAGCCTCATCCAGGGGGCCGGGACAGATACGCAGTATTTT. It translates to CASSLIQGAGTDTQYF.

The V gene is TRBV5-1, the J gene TRBJ1-6; 7 positions match TRBD1. CDR3 size: 16 residues. V gave up 3 bases and J gave up 6 bases; unmatched junction bases: 9. CDR1 is SGHRS and CDR2 is YFSETQ in the germline V gene. DNA of the CDR3: TGCGCCAGCAGCTCACCCACGGGACAGATTAATTCACCCCTCCACTTT. Protein sequence: CASSSPTGQINSPLHF.

This clonotype was counted only a few times. The rearrangement links TRBV2 to TRBJ2-7, with D possibly TRBD1 on 6 matching bases. Germline assignment: CDR1 SNHLY and CDR2 FYNNEI. The V end was cut by 3 bases, the J end by 8 bases, with 17 bases between. CDR3 length: 14 residues. Here the CDR3 DNA reads TGTGCCAGCAGTGACCAGGGGATAGGGAGTCAGCAGTACTTC. Its translation is CASSDQGIGSQQYF.

This clonotype was detected a few times. The chain links TRBV15 to TRBJ2-3; 7 bases map to TRBD2. Germline V gene lookup returns CDR1 LNHNV and CDR2 YYDKDF (reference sequence). J lost 5 bases, V lost 8 bases, and 22 bases had no gene match. This CDR3 is 18 amino acids long. In DNA, the CDR3 is TGTGCCACCGCATCCTACCCTCGGACTAGTCCCGATGGAGATACGCAGTATTTT. It translates to CATASYPRTSPDGDTQYF.

This clonotype turned up a few times. The rearrangement joins TRBV24-1 to TRBJ2-5; 10 bases fit TRBD1. Germline V lookup: CDR1 KGHDR, CDR2 SFDVKD. The CDR3 covers 14 residues. Germline trimming cut 4 bases from V and 4 bases from J; bases unmatched to any gene: 2. The CDR3 DNA reads TGTGCCACCAGTGAAGGGACAGGGGTAGAGACCCAGTACTTC. Amino acids: CATSEGTGVETQYF.

This clonotype was counted between two and nine times. The gene calls are TRBV5-1 and TRBJ1-1; D might be TRBD1 (5 bases). This CDR3 comprises 16 residues. V lost 4 bases and J 2 bases, leaving 18 bases between the germline ends. Germline CDR1 is SGHRS and CDR2 is YFSETQ. This CDR3 reads CASSPLGHSVNTEAFF. CDR3 nucleotides: TGCGCCAGCAGCCCACTAGGACACTCGGTCAACACTGAAGCTTTCTTT.

The chain is built from TRBV6-5 and TRBJ2-1, with TRBD2 matching over 11 bases. The CDR3 is 17 amino acids. Trimming cost V 0 bases and J 8 bases; bases outside gene matches: 9. In germline, CDR1 is MNHEY, CDR2 SVGAGI. CDR3 nucleotide sequence: TGTGCCAGCAGTTACTCAACTTTAGCGGGAGGGTTCGATGAGCAGTTCTTC. This translates into CASSYSTLAGGFDEQFF.